The 30 T cell receptor beta chains in this list originate from one sample, sequenced in a study of shared clonotypes between healthy human individuals (TCRdb year 2020). Libraries were built with the immunoSEQ multiplex PCR assay. As stored in TCRdb, this immuneACCESS dataset retains in-frame rearrangements with V and J assigned. A fraction of the clones does not appear; measured against another copy, unresolved V genes explain less than half of the discrepancy, and the remainder lacks a known reason. The sample table shows hundreds of thousands of clones, and approximately 74% are seen once. The ten top clones hold approximately 10% of the sample. Sequences were obtained from memory CD4+ T cells sorted from blood. Read against the paper, the sample's cell subset or site label means: CD45RA-negative fraction. These receptors were obtained from a man aged 25-40 years in good health.

The chain combines TRBV11-3 with TRBJ2-2, with D perhaps being TRBD1 or TRBD2 (5 bases each). Trimming shortened V by 3 bases and J by 7 bases, and 9 bases separated the two germline ends. The CDR3 is 13 amino acids. CDR1 is SGHNT and CDR2 is YENEEA in the germline V gene. CDR3 sequence reads: CASSLRGNGELFF. Here the CDR3 DNA reads TGTGCCAGCAGCTTGAGGGGAAACGGGGAGCTGTTTTTT.

J is TRBJ1-2 and V is TRBV28; the D is unclear. V shed 6 bases and J shed 5 bases, with 16 bases lying between them. Germline CDR1 and CDR2: MDHEN and SYDVKM. The CDR3 extends over 14 amino acids. In DNA form, the CDR3 reads TGTGCCAGCAGCCAGGACCTACGGGTTTATGGCTACACCTTC. This gives the protein CASSQDLRVYGYTF.

This clone has just a few counts. The J gene is TRBJ2-2, the V gene TRBV19, with D tentatively TRBD1 (5 bases). The V gene's germline CDR1 is LNHDA and CDR2 SQIVND (reference sequence). Trimming pared 7 bases from V and 5 bases from J, leaving 20 bases between. The length of the CDR3 is 16 residues. CDR3 nucleotides: TGTGCCAGTACCGGAGTACAGTTCTCAGGGACCGGGGAGCTGTTTTTT. It encodes CASTGVQFSGTGELFF.

This clone occurred once. V gene TRBV18 combines with J gene TRBJ1-4; 7 nucleotides match TRBD1. Unmatched junction bases numbered 8, after V lost 6 bases and J lost 4 bases. This CDR3 has 15 amino acids. CDR1 and CDR2 (germline): KGHSH, LQKENI. CDR3 sequence (DNA): TGTGCCAGCTCGCCGAGGACAGGAGTTAATGAAAAACTGTTTTTT. Translating it yields CASSPRTGVNEKLFF.

There are a few counts of this clone. The chain is built from TRBV5-6 and TRBJ2-7; the match to TRBD2 covers 7 bases. V gave up 1 base and J gave up 6 bases; unmatched junction bases: 10. This CDR3 is 15 amino acids long. Germline V CDR1 and CDR2: SGHDT, YYEEEE. The CDR3 DNA follows: TGTGCCAGCAGCTTGCGGCTAGCGGAGACCCGCGAGCAGTACTTC. This gives the protein CASSLRLAETREQYF.

This chain links TRBV6-5 with TRBJ2-7; maybe TRBD1 (6 bases). The CDR3 is 15 residues long. V gave up 6 bases and J gave up 2 bases, with 17 bases separating them. CDR1 is MNHEY and CDR2 is SVGAGI in the germline V gene. CDR3: CASSQYREQTYEQYF. CDR3 sequence (DNA): TGTGCCAGCAGCCAGTACAGGGAACAAACCTACGAGCAGTACTTC.

In nucleotides, the CDR3 is TGTGCCAGCAGTTTCTTCTATGGCTACACCTTC. It is translated as CASSFFYGYTF. V usage is TRBV28 and J usage is TRBJ1-2; D remains ambiguous. Trimming removed 3 bases from V and 4 bases from J, with 3 bases in between. Germline V gives CDR1 MDHEN, CDR2 SYDVKM. This CDR3 is built from 11 residues.

This clone has only one observation. The J gene is TRBJ2-5, the V gene TRBV29-1, with D possibly matching TRBD2 (6 bases). Germline V CDR1 and CDR2: SQVTM, ANQGSEA. V was cut by 3 bases and J by 5 bases, with 16 bases left in between. This CDR3 is built from 14 residues. This CDR3 reads CSVEGGGPRETQYF. For the CDR3, the DNA is TGCAGCGTTGAGGGGGGAGGCCCCAGGGAGACCCAGTACTTC.

This sequence joins TRBV7-2 and TRBJ2-7, with 9 bases that match TRBD1. CDR3 size: 16 residues. Germline V gives CDR1 SGHTA, CDR2 FQGNSA. Losses at the gene ends were 1 base for V and 10 bases for J; bases not matched to a gene: 14. The CDR3 DNA follows: TGTGCCAGCAGCTTAGGTACGGGGACAGGGATTACGGCCCAGTACTTC. Translating it yields CASSLGTGTGITAQYF. The whole variable domain, remainder taken from reference TRBV7-2 and TRBJ2-7, is GAGVSQSPSNKVTEKGKDVELRCDPISGHTALYWYRQSLGQGLEFLIYFQGNSAPDKSGLPSDRFSAERTGGSVSTLTIQRTQQEDSAVYLCASSLGTGTGITAQYFGPGTRLTVT.

The rearrangement uses TRBV18 and TRBJ2-7; 7 bases are a match to TRBD1. Germline trimming cut 3 bases from V and 6 bases from J; bases unmatched to any gene: 5. The germline V gene has CDR1 KGHSH and CDR2 LQKENI. This CDR3 has 13 residues. As DNA, the CDR3 is TGTGCCAGCTCACCGTCAGACAGGGCCGAGCAGTACTTC. Translating gives CASSPSDRAEQYF.

The V gene is TRBV5-1, the J gene TRBJ1-2, with D hard to call. The CDR3 runs to 13 residues. V gave up 9 bases and J gave up 2 bases, with 14 bases separating them. Per germline, CDR1 SGHRS and CDR2 YFSETQ. The CDR3 DNA is TGCGCCACAACTGACGGCAGCAACTATGGCTACACCTTC. It encodes CATTDGSNYGYTF.

This clone was picked up many times. The chain is built from TRBV27 and TRBJ1-1; D uncertain. The V gene's germline CDR1 is MNHEY and CDR2 SMNVEV (reference sequence). Trimming pared 3 bases from V and 2 bases from J, leaving 13 bases between. This CDR3 has 15 amino acids. The CDR3: CASSFGVRSNTEAFF. In DNA, the CDR3 is TGTGCCAGCAGTTTCGGGGTCAGGAGTAACACTGAAGCTTTCTTT.

V is TRBV7-9 and J is TRBJ2-7, with TRBD1 matching 8 bases. V lost 5 bases, J lost 1 base, and 7 bases stayed unmatched. The CDR3 covers 15 residues. CDR1 SEHNR and CDR2 FQNEAQ come from the germline V gene (reference sequence). CDR3 region: CASSGRQGISYEQYF. The CDR3 coding sequence is TGTGCCAGCAGCGGCAGACAGGGGATTTCCTACGAGCAGTACTTC.

This chain links TRBV29-1 with TRBJ1-3; D is unclear. This CDR3 region has 13 residues. Trimming removed 6 bases from V and 4 bases from J, with 13 bases in between. Germline assignment: CDR1 SQVTM and CDR2 ANQGSEA. CDR3 DNA sequence: TGCAGCGTACTTACAAACAACGGAAACACCATATATTTT. Encoded protein: CSVLTNNGNTIYF.

The V call is TRBV21-1, the J call TRBJ2-5; the table's TRBD1 call for D was not verified on the DNA. TRBV21-1 is termed a pseudogene. The CDR3 runs 14 residues. The CDR3, as DNA: TGTGCCAGCAGCGAACAGGGATGTAGGAAGACCCAGTACTTC. This encodes CASSEQGCRKTQYF.

The chain employs TRBV5-1 and TRBJ2-3, with D maybe TRBD2 (6 bases). The CDR3 is 16 amino acids. Deletions cut 5 bases from V and 1 base from J, with 17 bases between. Germline values: CDR1 SGHRS, CDR2 YFSETQ. CDR3 coding DNA: TGCGCCAGCAGTCCTCCCTCCGGGACTGGCACAGATACGCAGTATTTT. Amino acids: CASSPPSGTGTDTQYF.

The chain employs TRBV7-6 and TRBJ2-7; D tentatively fits TRBD1 or TRBD2 (5 bases each). The CDR3 runs 15 residues. Germline CDR1 is SGHVS and CDR2 is FNYEAQ. V lost 5 bases to trimming and J lost 0 bases, with 14 bases between them. The chain's CDR3 is CASSPGTASSYEQYF. CDR3 in DNA: TGTGCCAGCAGCCCCGGGACGGCGAGCTCCTACGAGCAGTACTTC.

This chain links TRBV19 with TRBJ1-1; TRBD1 might be the D (5 bases). Per germline, CDR1 LNHDA and CDR2 SQIVND (reference sequence). The CDR3 covers 15 residues. Deletions cut 5 bases from V and 0 bases from J, with 13 bases between. The CDR3 DNA sequence: TGTGCCAGTAGTTTACCCTACAGGTTGAACACTGAAGCTTTCTTT. Its protein is CASSLPYRLNTEAFF.

This chain's CDR3 is CASSARTSGTYEQYF. The CDR3 DNA follows: TGTGCCAGTAGTGCGAGGACTAGCGGTACCTACGAGCAGTACTTC. J is TRBJ2-7 and V is TRBV19; TRBD2 aligns across 10 bases. Germline-derived CDR1 and CDR2 are LNHDA and SQIVND (reference sequence). CDR3 length: 15 residues. Germline trimming cut 5 bases from V and 2 bases from J; bases unmatched to any gene: 6. Filled out from reference TRBV19 and TRBJ2-7, the complete variable domain reads DGGITQSPKYLFRKEGQNVTLSCEQNLNHDAMYWYRQDPGQGLRLIYYSQIVNDFQKGDIAEGYSVSREKKESFPLTVTSAQKNPTAFYLCASSARTSGTYEQYFGPGTRLTVT.

V gene TRBV9 combines with J gene TRBJ2-1, with 13 bases aligning to TRBD2. The V gene's germline CDR1 is SGDLS and CDR2 YYNGEE. There are 16 residues in the CDR3. The J segment lost 8 bases and the V segment lost 3 bases, leaving 8 bases of the junction unmatched. The CDR3 protein is CASSAQLAGGVDEQFF. The CDR3 DNA follows: TGTGCCAGCAGCGCCCAACTAGCGGGAGGGGTAGATGAGCAGTTCTTC.

The chain carries TRBV7-6 and TRBJ2-6, with D unclear. In germline, CDR1 is SGHVS, CDR2 FNYEAQ. This CDR3 has 14 amino acids. With 5 bases removed from V and 4 bases from J, the gap between germline ends came to 9 bases. Written as DNA, the CDR3 is TGTGCCAGCAGCCCCCCGACAGGGGCCAACGTCCTGACTTTC. Its translation is CASSPPTGANVLTF.

Only a few counts were recorded for this clone. The J gene is TRBJ2-7, the V gene TRBV5-1; no firm D call. With 7 bases removed from V and 2 bases from J, the gap between germline ends came to 16 bases. CDR1 SGHRS and CDR2 YFSETQ come from the germline V gene. The CDR3 sequence is 14 residues long. The chain's CDR3 is CASAPPGGAYEQYF. The CDR3, as DNA: TGCGCCAGCGCCCCACCCGGCGGTGCCTACGAGCAGTACTTC.

The V gene is TRBV25-1, the J gene TRBJ1-3, with D perhaps TRBD1 (5 bases). The CDR3 length is 13 residues. V lost 4 bases to trimming and J lost 3 bases, with 7 bases between them. Germline CDR1 is MGHDK and CDR2 is SYGVNS. The CDR3 reads CASSGGVGNTIYF. The CDR3 nucleotides read TGTGCCAGCAGTGGGGGGGTTGGAAACACCATATATTTT. The entire variable domain, with the rest obtained from reference TRBV25-1 and TRBJ1-3, is as follows: EADIYQTPRYLVIGTGKKITLECSQTMGHDKMYWYQQDPGMELHLIHYSYGVNSTEKGDLSSESTVSRIRTEHFPLTLESARPSHTSQYLCASSGGVGNTIYFGEGSWLTVV.

The chain uses TRBV9 and TRBJ1-2; possibly TRBD1 for D (5 bases). There are 14 residues in the CDR3. The germline gives CDR1 SGDLS, CDR2 YYNGEE. Trimming left V 2 bases short and J 4 bases short, with 12 bases between. In nucleotides, the CDR3 is TGTGCCAGCAGCGTTACTCCGACAGCCTATGGCTACACCTTC. Encoded protein: CASSVTPTAYGYTF.

The rearrangement links TRBV2 to TRBJ1-1; 7 nucleotides match TRBD1. The germline gives CDR1 SNHLY, CDR2 FYNNEI. CDR3 length: 13 residues. Trimming at V came to 4 bases and at J to 5 bases, leaving 4 bases not matched to a gene. The CDR3 DNA reads TGTGCCAGCAGTGTGGACAGGTTAACTGAAGCTTTCTTT. As protein: CASSVDRLTEAFF.

In its sample, this clone was seen once. This chain links TRBV5-1 with TRBJ2-3; 7 bases fit TRBD1. The germline V gene has CDR1 SGHRS and CDR2 YFSETQ. The CDR3 has 16 residues. The junction had 12 bases not matched to a gene; V was cut back by 4 bases and J by 4 bases. The CDR3 DNA sequence: TGCGCCAGCAGCACCATTCGGCAGGGGGTGGCAGATACGCAGTATTTT. Translation: CASSTIRQGVADTQYF.

The chain recombines TRBV5-1 with TRBJ2-3; a possible D gene is TRBD1 (6 bases). CDR1 is SGHRS, CDR2 YFSETQ, per germline. The V end was cut by 0 bases, the J end by 3 bases, with 11 bases between. This CDR3 is 15 amino acids long. The CDR3 sequence: CASSLGVQGTDTQYF. CDR3 nucleotide sequence: TGCGCCAGCAGCTTGGGGGTACAGGGAACAGATACGCAGTATTTT.

A single count supports this clone. The V and J genes are TRBV5-3 and TRBJ1-4, with 8 bases lining up with TRBD1. TRBV5-3 qualifies as an ORF whose function is uncertain. This CDR3 has 17 residues. With V trimmed by 5 bases and J by 1 base, 10 bases remained unmatched. CDR3 in DNA: TGTGCCAGAAGTTACGTCCCGGGACAGGAAACTAATGAAAAACTGTTTTTT. It yields the protein CARSYVPGQETNEKLFF.

In its sample, this clone was seen once. The chain is built from TRBV4-3 and TRBJ2-3, with 7 bases aligning to TRBD2. There are 17 residues in the CDR3. CDR1 and CDR2 from the germline V gene are LGHNA and YSLEER. With V trimmed by 1 base and J by 3 bases, 10 bases remained unmatched. The chain's CDR3 is CASSQAPGGSGTDTQYF. For the CDR3, the DNA is TGCGCCAGCAGCCAAGCGCCGGGCGGGAGCGGTACAGATACGCAGTATTTT.

This clone came up a few times. The chain is built from TRBV6-1 and TRBJ2-1; TRBD2 aligns across 12 bases. Germline assignment: CDR1 MNHNS and CDR2 SASEGT. With 6 bases clipped from V and 8 bases from J, the junction kept 8 bases outside the gene matches. The CDR3 is 15 residues long. CDR3 sequence: CASRDPGLAGDEQFF. In nucleotides, the CDR3 is TGTGCCAGCAGAGATCCGGGACTAGCGGGCGATGAGCAGTTCTTC.